A single sample is the source of the 24 T cell receptor beta chains below, sequenced in a study of blood T cells in healthy people across ages. The second PCR ran about 6 to 11 cycles with a sample-barcoded 5' primer and J-beta primers. MiXCR was run by TCRdb on the 5' RACE reads, yielding one entry per CDR3 protein. The sample has 850,000 to 1,000,000 distinct CDR3 sequences, 51% seen once. The sequenced material came from blood. The receptors originated from an older woman in good health.

The chain joins TRBV6-6 to TRBJ2-7; D may be TRBD2 (6 bases). V was trimmed by 7 bases and J by 10 bases, leaving 17 bases between them. The CDR3 spans 12 residues. Germline CDR1 is MNHNY and CDR2 is SVGAGI (reference sequence). The CDR3 nucleotides read TGTGCCAGCAAGGAGGGGACGGAGGCCCAGTACTTC. Translation gives CASKEGTEAQYF.

The V and J genes are TRBV11-2 and TRBJ2-7; TRBD1 is a possible D gene (6 bases). V was pared by 1 base and J by 7 bases, with 17 bases between. This CDR3 has 15 amino acids. CDR1 and CDR2 (germline): SGHAT, FQNNGV. The CDR3 DNA sequence: TGTGCCAGCAGCTTAGCGGGACACCCAATGAATGAGCAGTACTTC. This encodes CASSLAGHPMNEQYF.

This clonotype was picked up a small number of times. The rearrangement links TRBV6-6 to TRBJ2-7; D possibly matches TRBD1 or TRBD2 (5 bases each). The V and J ends lost 1 base and 4 bases respectively, with 11 bases between them. This CDR3 spans 14 amino acids. Germline values: CDR1 MNHNY, CDR2 SVGAGI (reference sequence). The CDR3 sequence is CASSYLGPNYEQYF. The DNA of the CDR3 is TGTGCCAGCAGTTACTTGGGACCGAATTACGAGCAGTACTTC.

V and J are TRBV11-3 and TRBJ2-3, with TRBD2 identical over 8 bases. V lost 3 bases and J lost 3; bases outside the gene matches: 5. This CDR3 has 15 residues. Germline V gene lookup returns CDR1 SGHNT and CDR2 YENEEA. Here the CDR3 DNA reads TGTGCCAGCAGCTTCGACGGGAGGGTGACAGATACGCAGTATTTT. Encoded protein: CASSFDGRVTDTQYF.

The V gene is TRBV18, the J gene TRBJ1-5, with 8 bases identical to TRBD1. Trimming at V came to 3 bases and at J to 5 bases, leaving 6 bases not matched to a gene. Germline assignment: CDR1 KGHSH and CDR2 LQKENI. The CDR3 is 15 residues long. The CDR3 protein is CASSPGQGYDQPQHF. The DNA of the CDR3 is TGTGCCAGCTCACCCGGACAGGGATACGATCAGCCCCAGCATTTT. Drawing the rest from reference TRBV18 and TRBJ1-5, the complete variable domain is NAGVMQNPRHLVRRRGQEARLRCSPMKGHSHVYWYRQLPEEGLKFMVYLQKENIIDESGMPKERFSAEFPKEGPSILRIQQVVRGDSAAYFCASSPGQGYDQPQHFGDGTRLSIL.

This clonotype was counted only a few times. The genes are TRBV15 and TRBJ1-2; a possible D gene is TRBD1 (5 bases). Germline V gene sequence: CDR1 LNHNV, CDR2 YYDKDF (reference sequence). The CDR3 loop spans 13 amino acids. With 5 bases removed from V and 8 bases from J, the gap between germline ends came to 15 bases. CDR3 nucleotide sequence: TGTGCCACCAGCCTCCACAGCAGGGCGGGCTACACCTTC. Translation gives CATSLHSRAGYTF.

The V and J genes are TRBV15 and TRBJ2-7; D is ambiguous. CDR1 and CDR2 (germline): LNHNV, YYDKDF (reference sequence). V gave up 0 bases and J gave up 3 bases, with 21 bases separating them. The CDR3 has 18 residues. CDR3 sequence (DNA): TGTGCCACCAGCAGAGAAATCCAAGTCCCGAAGCAGTGCTACGAGCAGTACTTC. Translation gives CATSREIQVPKQCYEQYF.

The chain recombines TRBV30 with TRBJ1-5; weak D call: TRBD1 (6 bases). CDR1 is GTSNPN and CDR2 is SVGIG in the germline V gene (reference sequence). Deletions cut 3 bases from V and 13 bases from J, with 16 bases between. The CDR3 has 12 amino acids. The CDR3 region has the DNA TGTGCCTGGAGCTACGCAACAGGGAGGCAGCATTTT. It encodes CAWSYATGRQHF.

This clonotype has a handful of counts. CDR3 protein: CSARYSGRTYNEQFF. CDR3 in DNA: TGCAGTGCTAGATACAGCGGGAGAACCTACAATGAGCAGTTCTTC. This rearrangement joins TRBV20-1 to TRBJ2-1, with TRBD2 identical over 8 bases. The CDR3 runs 15 residues. Germline V lookup: CDR1 DFQATT, CDR2 SNEGSKA (reference sequence). The trim removed 2 bases at V and 2 bases at J, leaving 5 bases unmatched.

The genes are TRBV18 and TRBJ2-7; 7 positions match TRBD1. V lost 4 bases and J lost 3; bases outside the gene matches: 6. The CDR3 totals 14 residues. The V gene's germline CDR1 is KGHSH and CDR2 LQKENI. CDR3 amino acids: CASSRDSEIYEQYF. CDR3 DNA: TGTGCCAGCTCACGGGACAGCGAAATCTACGAGCAGTACTTC.

The V and J genes are TRBV29-1 and TRBJ1-5; TRBD1 aligns across 7 bases. CDR1 is SQVTM, CDR2 ANQGSEA, per germline. The CDR3 totals 13 residues. The junction had 12 bases not matched to a gene; V was cut back by 7 bases and J by 9 bases. CDR3 DNA sequence: TGCAGCGCCGCGACGGGGAGGGACAGGCCCCAGCATTTT. Amino acid sequence: CSAATGRDRPQHF.

Comment on this clonotype: A read error may explain this, as a much larger clone is one base away. The chain links TRBV28 to TRBJ2-3; D is uncertain. Germline V gene lookup returns CDR1 MDHEN and CDR2 SYDVKM. V was shortened by 1 base and J by 2 bases, with 4 bases between the two germline ends. The CDR3 sequence is 13 residues long. In DNA form, the CDR3 reads TGTGCCAGCAGTTTATACAACACAGATACGCAGTATTTT. Protein: CASSLYNTDTQYF.

In this sample, this clonotype turned up a few times. This chain uses TRBV5-1 with TRBJ2-1, with unresolved D. Germline V CDR1 and CDR2: SGHRS, YFSETQ. The CDR3 runs 12 residues. The V end was cut by 4 bases, the J end by 8 bases, with 10 bases between. As DNA, the CDR3 is TGCGCCAGCAGCCCGCGAATGGATGAGCAGTTCTTC. It yields the protein CASSPRMDEQFF.

For the CDR3, the DNA is TGCGCCAGCAGCCACGGGTGGTCTGGGGAGACCCAGTACTTC. Protein sequence: CASSHGWSGETQYF. This chain uses TRBV4-1 with TRBJ2-5; D call uncertain. The germline V and J ends were trimmed by 3 bases and 5 bases, with 13 bases remaining between them. From germline, CDR1 is MGHRA and CDR2 YSYEKL. There are 14 residues in the CDR3.

The V gene is TRBV15, the J gene TRBJ2-7; D gene uncertain. CDR3 length equals 13 residues. Germline values: CDR1 LNHNV, CDR2 YYDKDF (reference sequence). V dropped 0 bases and J dropped 7 bases, with 10 bases sitting between them. The CDR3 sequence is CATSRDSFREQYF. The CDR3 bases are TGTGCCACCAGCAGAGATAGCTTTCGTGAGCAGTACTTC.

This clonotype was seen more than once but under ten times. This chain links TRBV4-3 with TRBJ2-7; possibly TRBD1 or TRBD2 for D (5 bases each). The CDR3 is 17 amino acids. V lost 1 base to trimming and J lost 4 bases, with 20 bases between them. Germline-derived CDR1 and CDR2 are LGHNA and YSLEER. CDR3: CASSQGLEGQDRYEQYF. The CDR3 DNA reads as TGCGCCAGCAGCCAAGGCCTAGAGGGGCAAGATCGTTACGAGCAGTACTTC.

This clonotype appeared a few times. The rearrangement uses TRBV29-1 and TRBJ2-7; TRBD2 matches at 8 bases. The assigned J gene may be wrong: the sequence end matches TRBJ2-5 better. CDR1 SQVTM and CDR2 ANQGSEA come from the germline V gene. CDR3 length equals 14 residues. The CDR3 coding sequence is TGCAGCGTTGATGTAGCGGGGTGGAGGGAGACCCAGTACTTC. Its translation is CSVDVAGWRETQYF.

The chain has TRBV4-2 and TRBJ2-1; TRBD2 aligns across 13 bases. V dropped 1 base and J dropped 5; count of bases not matched to a gene: 5. Germline CDR1 LGHNA, CDR2 YNFKEQ. The CDR3 extends over 17 amino acids. CDR3 DNA: TGTGCCAGCAGCCAAGGTTCGACTAGCGGGAGGCACAATGAGCAGTTCTTC. It translates to CASSQGSTSGRHNEQFF.

The chain has TRBV5-5 and TRBJ2-5; weak D call: TRBD2 (6 bases). In germline, CDR1 is SGHKS, CDR2 YYEKEE (reference sequence). This CDR3 has 13 residues. The ends were cut back, 10 bases at V and 0 bases at J, with 13 bases in the middle. Here the CDR3 DNA reads TGTGCCGGGTCGCGGGGCTACCAAGAGACCCAGTACTTC. It encodes CAGSRGYQETQYF.

This clonotype was seen only once. The CDR3 DNA reads TGCAGCGTTGAGGGACAGGCAGACTACGAGCAGTTCTTC. This encodes CSVEGQADYEQFF. The V and J genes are TRBV29-1 and TRBJ2-1, with 8 bases lining up with TRBD1. Trimming cost V 3 bases and J 10 bases; bases outside gene matches: 8. The CDR3 has 13 residues. Germline values: CDR1 SQVTM, CDR2 ANQGSEA.

V gene TRBV5-1 combines with J gene TRBJ2-7; 9 nucleotides agree with TRBD2. The junction had 8 bases not matched to a gene; V was cut back by 7 bases and J by 3 bases. Germline V CDR1 and CDR2: SGHRS, YFSETQ. The CDR3 extends over 14 amino acids. The CDR3 DNA sequence: TGCGCCAGCCGGGTAGCGGGAGAAATCTACGAGCAGTACTTC. Its protein product is CASRVAGEIYEQYF.

This chain joins TRBV6-5 and TRBJ1-6; possible D gene TRBD1, 5 bases. Trimming removed 0 bases from V and 8 bases from J, with 11 bases in between. Germline assignment: CDR1 MNHEY and CDR2 SVGAGI. The CDR3 is 15 residues long. This CDR3 is CASSYSVRADSPLHF. The DNA of the CDR3 is TGTGCCAGCAGTTACTCGGTCAGGGCTGATTCACCCCTCCACTTT.

The J gene is TRBJ2-1, the V gene TRBV27; TRBD2 matches at 12 bases. Germline V gene lookup returns CDR1 MNHEY and CDR2 SMNVEV (reference sequence). The CDR3 totals 17 residues. V lost 5 bases, J lost 1 base, and 6 bases stayed unmatched. This CDR3 is CASSPWTSGKSYNEQFF. In DNA form, the CDR3 reads TGTGCCAGCAGTCCTTGGACTAGCGGGAAATCCTACAATGAGCAGTTCTTC.

V gene TRBV28 combines with J gene TRBJ2-3, with 8 nucleotides matching TRBD1. The length of the CDR3 is 14 residues. V gave up 10 bases and J gave up 5 bases; unmatched junction bases: 11. CDR1 and CDR2 from the germline V gene are MDHEN and SYDVKM. The DNA of the CDR3 is TGTGCCATAGGACAGGGCGCCCCCATAGATACGCAGTATTTT. Translating gives CAIGQGAPIDTQYF.